The 29 T cell receptor beta chains below all came from one sample that was sequenced in a study of cytomegalovirus exposure and HLA in healthy donors. Researchers ran the PCR with 60 Vbeta and 13 Jbeta primers. Clones were sequenced by immunoSEQ multiplex PCR, and TCRdb holds only the in-frame ones, with some missing. The table lists approximately 150,000 clones, 88% of them singletons. Material: PBMCs. The receptors here all came from a middle-aged woman in good health and CMV-seronegative.

The chain joins TRBV4-1 to TRBJ2-6, with 7 nucleotides matching TRBD1. Germline lookup yields CDR1 MGHRA and CDR2 YSYEKL. The CDR3 sequence is 16 residues long. The V gene end was trimmed by 3 bases and the J gene end by 4 bases; junction bases not matched to a gene: 6. DNA for the CDR3: TGCGCCAGCAGCCATGGAACAGGGGTCGGGGCCAACGTCCTGACTTTC. Translating gives CASSHGTGVGANVLTF.

The V gene is TRBV10-3, the J gene TRBJ1-5; 7 nucleotides line up with TRBD1. This CDR3 is 16 amino acids long. Looked up from germline, CDR1 is ENHRY and CDR2 is SYGVKD. V trimming: 7 bases; J trimming: 4 bases; junction bases outside the gene matches: 13. The CDR3 region has the DNA TGTGCCATCACCGACGACAGGGAAACGTGGAATCAGCCCCAGCATTTT. It yields the protein CAITDDRETWNQPQHF.

The chain links TRBV6-5 to TRBJ1-1; 9 bases agree with TRBD1. The V and J ends lost 0 bases and 3 bases, in that order; junction bases with no gene match: 2. The CDR3 has 15 residues. Looked up from germline, CDR1 is MNHEY and CDR2 is SVGAGI. In DNA form, the CDR3 reads TGTGCCAGCAGTTACTCCGGGACAGGGTACACTGAAGCTTTCTTT. The encoded protein is CASSYSGTGYTEAFF.

The chain carries TRBV4-1 and TRBJ2-3; 7 bases match TRBD2. The V gene end was trimmed by 2 bases and the J gene end by 2 bases; junction bases not matched to a gene: 7. Germline V gene sequence: CDR1 MGHRA, CDR2 YSYEKL. The CDR3 totals 16 residues. The CDR3 loop is CASSQPIAGYTDTQYF. DNA of the CDR3: TGCGCCAGCAGCCAACCAATAGCGGGCTACACAGATACGCAGTATTTT.

The chain employs TRBV10-1 and TRBJ2-1; 7 bases fit TRBD2. Losses at the gene ends were 6 bases for V and 3 bases for J; bases not matched to a gene: 8. This CDR3 region has 15 residues. Per the germline V gene, CDR1 is WNHNN and CDR2 is SYGVQD (reference sequence). The CDR3 region is CASRSPKRDYNEQFF. The CDR3 DNA is TGCGCCAGCAGGAGCCCAAAGCGGGACTACAATGAGCAGTTCTTC.

This rearrangement joins TRBV7-9 to TRBJ1-2, with 7 bases that match TRBD1. The CDR3 spans 15 residues. Per the germline V gene, CDR1 is SEHNR and CDR2 is FQNEAQ (reference sequence). J was trimmed by 0 bases and V by 5 bases; bases with no gene match: 6. For the CDR3, the DNA is TGTGCCAGCAGCACGGGGACAGCGACTAACTATGGCTACACCTTC. Translated, it gives CASSTGTATNYGYTF.

This clone is a singleton in its sample. The rearrangement joins TRBV6-6 to TRBJ1-5, with 7 positions matching TRBD1. V trimming: 6 bases; J trimming: 5 bases; junction bases outside the gene matches: 7. Per the germline V gene, CDR1 is MNHNY and CDR2 is SVGAGI (reference sequence). The CDR3 covers 14 residues. The CDR3 reads CASSGQGVYQPQHF. CDR3 in DNA: TGTGCCAGCAGCGGTCAGGGGGTTTATCAGCCCCAGCATTTT.

The chain is built from TRBV5-1 and TRBJ2-7, with a possible D match to TRBD2 (5 bases). CDR3 size: 15 residues. Trimming removed 2 bases from V and 3 bases from J, with 15 bases in between. The germline gives CDR1 SGHRS, CDR2 YFSETQ. The CDR3 DNA sequence: TGCGCCAGCAGCTTCCCGAGCGGAGGTAACTACGAGCAGTACTTC. Its translation is CASSFPSGGNYEQYF.

This clone was found once. This CDR3 reads CASRGTSGTDTQYF. DNA of the CDR3: TGCGCCAGCAGGGGGACTAGCGGCACAGATACGCAGTATTTT. The V call is TRBV5-1, the J call TRBJ2-3, with 10 positions matching TRBD2. J was trimmed by 1 base and V by 5 bases; bases with no gene match: 1. The germline gives CDR1 SGHRS, CDR2 YFSETQ. This CDR3 spans 14 amino acids. The whole variable domain, remainder taken from reference TRBV5-1 and TRBJ2-3, is KAGVTQTPRYLIKTRGQQVTLSCSPISGHRSVSWYQQTPGQGLQFLFEYFSETQRNKGNFPGRFSGRQFSNSRSEMNVSTLELGDSALYLCASRGTSGTDTQYFGPGTRLTVL.

This rearrangement joins TRBV5-4 to TRBJ2-1; tentative D call: TRBD2 (6 bases). Germline values: CDR1 SGHNT, CDR2 YYREEE (reference sequence). CDR3 size: 14 residues. Trimming left V 4 bases short and J 4 bases short, with 12 bases between. CDR3: CASSPLLAYNEQFF. The CDR3 nucleotides are TGTGCCAGCAGCCCCCTGCTAGCGTACAATGAGCAGTTCTTC.

The gene calls are TRBV7-9 and TRBJ1-1, with TRBD1 identical over 7 bases. After removal of 5 bases from V and 0 bases from J, the junction contained 6 bases not matched to a gene. Germline V gene data show CDR1 as SEHNR and CDR2 as FQNEAQ (reference sequence). CDR3 length: 15 residues. CDR3 DNA: TGTGCCAGCAGCCCAAACAGGGGCTTGAACACTGAAGCTTTCTTT. This translates into CASSPNRGLNTEAFF.

The V call is TRBV27, the J call TRBJ1-1; 12 bases line up with TRBD1. From germline, CDR1 is MNHEY and CDR2 SMNVEV (reference sequence). There are 18 residues in the CDR3. V lost 4 bases to trimming and J lost 0 bases; unmatched junction nucleotides: 9. The CDR3 region is CASSSPLGTGGMNTEAFF. CDR3 nucleotides: TGTGCCAGCAGTTCGCCCCTTGGGACAGGGGGCATGAACACTGAAGCTTTCTTT.

This sequence joins TRBV30 and TRBJ2-3; perhaps TRBD1 as D (5 bases). Germline CDR1 GTSNPN, CDR2 SVGIG (reference sequence). Trimming removed 1 base from V and 6 bases from J, with 11 bases in between. The CDR3 covers 13 residues. The DNA of the CDR3 is TGTGCCTGGAGTGCCACTTCAGGGGATACGCAGTATTTT. As protein: CAWSATSGDTQYF. Full variable domain (remainder filled in from reference TRBV30 and TRBJ2-3): SQTIHQWPATLVQPVGSPLSLECTVEGTSNPNLYWYRQAAGRGLQLLFYSVGIGQISSEVPQNLSASRPQDRQFILSSKKLLLSDSGFYLCAWSATSGDTQYFGPGTRLTVL.

The chain uses TRBV7-6 and TRBJ2-7; 12 nucleotides agree with TRBD2. CDR1 and CDR2 (germline): SGHVS, FNYEAQ. The CDR3 spans 18 residues. With V trimmed by 3 bases and J by 3 bases, 12 bases remained unmatched. CDR3 DNA: TGTGCCAGCAGCTTTGCCGGGACTAGCGGGCCGGGAGGCTACGAGCAGTACTTC. Translation: CASSFAGTSGPGGYEQYF.

The V call is TRBV5-1, the J call TRBJ2-7, with D possibly matching TRBD1 (6 bases). Trimming took off 4 bases at V and 0 bases at J, with 8 bases between the two ends. Germline CDR1 reads SGHRS; CDR2 reads YFSETQ. This CDR3 spans 13 amino acids. The CDR3 reads CASSRDTSYEQYF. CDR3 DNA sequence: TGCGCCAGCAGCCGGGACACCTCCTACGAGCAGTACTTC. The complete variable domain, with remaining parts taken from reference TRBV5-1 and TRBJ2-7, reads KAGVTQTPRYLIKTRGQQVTLSCSPISGHRSVSWYQQTPGQGLQFLFEYFSETQRNKGNFPGRFSGRQFSNSRSEMNVSTLELGDSALYLCASSRDTSYEQYFGPGTRLTVT.

The chain carries TRBV9 and TRBJ1-6; 9 positions match TRBD1. Germline V gene data show CDR1 as SGDLS and CDR2 as YYNGEE. V was clipped by 0 bases and J by 9 bases; unmatched bases: 4. The CDR3 extends over 15 amino acids. The CDR3 spells CASSVGDRASSPLHF. The CDR3 region has the DNA TGTGCCAGCAGCGTAGGGGACAGGGCGAGTTCACCCCTCCACTTT.

The chain links TRBV5-1 to TRBJ2-1; the D gene is possibly TRBD1 (5 bases). Trimming pared 4 bases from V and 6 bases from J, leaving 11 bases between. Per the germline V gene, CDR1 is SGHRS and CDR2 is YFSETQ. This CDR3 contains 13 residues. The CDR3 region is CASSVGQVNEQFF. CDR3 nucleotide sequence: TGCGCCAGCAGCGTCGGACAAGTCAATGAGCAGTTCTTC.

The J gene is TRBJ2-1, the V gene TRBV4-1; 11 nucleotides line up with TRBD2. After removal of 4 bases from V and 8 bases from J, the junction contained 13 bases not matched to a gene. This CDR3 contains 17 residues. The germline V gene encodes CDR1 MGHRA and CDR2 YSYEKL. The CDR3 loop reads CASSRPPGSGRAHEQFF. Here the CDR3 DNA reads TGCGCCAGCAGCCGACCGCCGGGTAGCGGGAGGGCCCATGAGCAGTTCTTC.

V is TRBV10-3 and J is TRBJ2-6; tentative D call: TRBD2 (5 bases). CDR3 length: 14 residues. The germline V and J ends were trimmed by 9 bases and 2 bases, with 11 bases remaining between them. Germline-derived CDR1 and CDR2 are ENHRY and SYGVKD. The CDR3 nucleotides are TGTGCCATAAGGGAGCTAACTGGGGCCAACGTCCTGACTTTC. This gives the protein CAIRELTGANVLTF.

The V and J genes are TRBV2 and TRBJ1-5; D possibly corresponds to TRBD1 (5 bases). The germline CDR1 and CDR2 sequences are SNHLY and FYNNEI. The V end was cut by 1 base, the J end by 5 bases, with 12 bases between. The CDR3 spans 15 residues. CDR3: CASSEGRGSYQPQHF. The CDR3 nucleotides are TGTGCCAGCAGTGAAGGTAGGGGCAGTTATCAGCCCCAGCATTTT. Drawing the rest from reference TRBV2 and TRBJ1-5, the complete variable domain is EPEVTQTPSHQVTQMGQEVILRCVPISNHLYFYWYRQILGQKVEFLVSFYNNEISEKSEIFDDQFSVERPDGSNFTLKIRSTKLEDSAMYFCASSEGRGSYQPQHFGDGTRLSIL.

The genes are TRBV10-3 and TRBJ2-7; D ambiguous. CDR1 and CDR2 from the germline V gene are ENHRY and SYGVKD. The CDR3 contains 13 residues. Trimming took off 6 bases at V and 0 bases at J, with 9 bases between the two ends. CDR3 DNA: TGTGCCATCAGCAGGTCCCCCTCCTACGAGCAGTACTTC. This encodes CAISRSPSYEQYF.

The rearrangement uses TRBV19 and TRBJ2-1, with 9 bases that match TRBD2. CDR1 is LNHDA and CDR2 is SQIVND in the germline V gene (reference sequence). V shed 0 bases, J shed 10 bases, and the junction held 13 bases outside the gene matches. This CDR3 region has 17 residues. The CDR3 DNA reads as TGTGCCAGTAGTATAGATCGCAGGACTAGCGTTCTTTCGGAGCAGTTCTTC. Translated, it gives CASSIDRRTSVLSEQFF.

The chain recombines TRBV7-6 with TRBJ2-7; 7 bases align to TRBD1. From germline, CDR1 is SGHVS and CDR2 FNYEAQ. The CDR3 consists of 14 residues. V lost 5 bases, J lost 6 bases, and 10 bases stayed unmatched. CDR3 DNA: TGTGCCAGCAGCCCGCGCGGACAGGTCGGCGAGCAGTACTTC. Encoded protein: CASSPRGQVGEQYF.

This clone occurred once. This chain connects TRBV11-1 to TRBJ2-6; D is perhaps TRBD1 (6 bases). Germline lookup yields CDR1 SGHAT and CDR2 FQDESV (reference sequence). The V end was cut by 2 bases, the J end by 6 bases, with 14 bases between. The length of the CDR3 is 16 residues. CDR3 sequence reads: CASSLYTGREANVLTF. The CDR3 DNA reads TGTGCCAGCAGCTTATATACAGGGAGAGAGGCCAACGTCCTGACTTTC. The entire variable domain, with the rest obtained from reference TRBV11-1 and TRBJ2-6, is as follows: EAEVAQSPRYKITEKSQAVAFWCDPISGHATLYWYRQILGQGPELLVQFQDESVVDDSQLPKDRFSAERLKGVDSTLKIQPAELGDSAMYLCASSLYTGREANVLTFGAGSRLTVL.

The chain couples TRBV5-1 to TRBJ2-1, with 14 bases aligning to TRBD2. The V gene end was trimmed by 4 bases and the J gene end by 15 bases; junction bases not matched to a gene: 6. The CDR3 is 13 residues long. Germline-derived CDR1 and CDR2 are SGHRS and YFSETQ. CDR3 coding DNA: TGCGCCAGCAGCGGGGGGACTAGCGGGAGTCCGTTCTTC. Residues: CASSGGTSGSPFF.

Notes on this clone: At one of its ends the junction is not consistent with the germline gene, which may arise from a read error. The chain uses TRBV7-9 and TRBJ1-5; a possible D gene is TRBD1 (5 bases). The CDR3 runs to 13 residues. Per germline, CDR1 SEHNR and CDR2 FQNEAQ (reference sequence). CDR3 coding DNA: TGTTCCAGCAGCGGGGGAGGGAGACAGCCCCAGCATTTT. As protein: CSSSGGGRQPQHF.

This sequence joins TRBV2 and TRBJ2-1; 10 bases are shared with TRBD1. The CDR3 spans 13 residues. Germline V gene lookup returns CDR1 SNHLY and CDR2 FYNNEI. V dropped 8 bases and J dropped 7; count of bases not matched to a gene: 5. The CDR3 sequence: CASRGQGVNEQFF. The CDR3 DNA sequence: TGTGCCAGCCGCGGACAGGGGGTAAATGAGCAGTTCTTC.

The chain combines TRBV18 with TRBJ2-7; 10 bases match TRBD1. Germline CDR1 reads KGHSH; CDR2 reads LQKENI. The length of the CDR3 is 15 residues. Trimming took 6 bases from V and 4 from J; bases not matched to a gene: 9. CDR3 sequence reads: CASSGVGTGVYEQYF. The DNA of the CDR3 is TGTGCCAGCTCCGGGGTCGGGACAGGGGTGTACGAGCAGTACTTC.

The chain links TRBV18 to TRBJ2-7, with a possible D match to TRBD2 (6 bases). The V gene lost 5 bases and the J gene lost 4 bases, with 12 bases spanning the gap. The CDR3 has 13 residues. Germline V lookup: CDR1 KGHSH, CDR2 LQKENI. In nucleotides, the CDR3 is TGTGCCAGCTCATCCGGAGGGGCTTACGAGCAGTACTTC. Protein sequence: CASSSGGAYEQYF.